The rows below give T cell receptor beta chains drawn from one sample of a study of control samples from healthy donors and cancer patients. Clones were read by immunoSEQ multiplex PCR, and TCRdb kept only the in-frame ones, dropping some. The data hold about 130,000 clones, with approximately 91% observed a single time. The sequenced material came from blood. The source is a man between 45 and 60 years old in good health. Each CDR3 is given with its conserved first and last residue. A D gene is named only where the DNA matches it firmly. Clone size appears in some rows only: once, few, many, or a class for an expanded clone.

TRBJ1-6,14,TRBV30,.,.,CAWSGYGTYSPLHF,TGTGCCTGGAGTGGGTACGGGACCTACTCACCCCTCCACTTT
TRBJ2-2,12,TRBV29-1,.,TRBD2,CSVDVAGGELFF,TGCAGCGTTGATGTAGCGGGCGGGGAGCTGTTTTTT
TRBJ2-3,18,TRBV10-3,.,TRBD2,CAISESGLAGGSGDTQYF,TGTGCCATCAGCGAATCAGGACTAGCGGGGGGGTCGGGAGATACGCAGTATTTT
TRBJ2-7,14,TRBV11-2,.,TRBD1,CASSLGQGAYEQYF,TGTGCCAGCAGCTTAGGGCAGGGGGCCTACGAGCAGTACTTC
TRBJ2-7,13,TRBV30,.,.,CAWVRDGAYEQYF,TGTGCCTGGGTCCGGGACGGAGCCTACGAGCAGTACTTC
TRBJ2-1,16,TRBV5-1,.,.,CASSFAAGVKGDEQFF,TGCGCCAGCAGCTTCGCCGCAGGGGTTAAAGGTGATGAGCAGTTCTTC
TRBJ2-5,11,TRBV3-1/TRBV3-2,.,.,CASTIQETQYF,TGTGCCAGCACCATACAGGAGACCCAGTACTTC
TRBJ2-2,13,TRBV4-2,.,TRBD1,CASRNRGTGELFF,TGTGCCAGCAGAAACAGGGGTACGGGGGAGCTGTTTTTT
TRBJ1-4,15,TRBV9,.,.,CASSAGGGTNEKLFF,TGTGCCAGCAGCGCCGGCGGGGGGACTAATGAAAAACTGTTTTTT
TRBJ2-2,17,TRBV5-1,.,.,CASSLRSASMNTGELFF,TGCGCCAGCAGCTTGAGGTCGGCTTCGATGAACACCGGGGAGCTGTTTTTT
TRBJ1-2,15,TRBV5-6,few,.,CASSSLLTVAYGYTF,TGTGCCAGCAGCTCCCTTTTGACAGTCGCCTATGGCTACACCTTC
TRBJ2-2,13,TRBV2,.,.,CASRERETGELFF,TGTGCCAGCAGGGAGAGGGAAACCGGGGAGCTGTTTTTT
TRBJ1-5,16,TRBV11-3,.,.,CASSLVVRQDNQPQHF,TGTGCCAGCAGCTTAGTGGTAAGACAGGACAATCAGCCCCAGCATTTT
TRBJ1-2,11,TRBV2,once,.,CASLVGAGYTF,TGTGCCAGCCTCGTGGGGGCCGGCTACACCTTC
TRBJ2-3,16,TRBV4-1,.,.,CASSQNPTRGSDTQYF,TGCGCCAGCAGCCAAAATCCAACCAGGGGATCCGATACGCAGTATTTT
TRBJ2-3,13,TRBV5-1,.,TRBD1,CASSHTGADTQYF,TGCGCCAGCAGCCATACAGGGGCAGATACGCAGTATTTT
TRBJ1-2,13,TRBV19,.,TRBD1,CASNVQGTYGYTF,TGTGCCAGTAACGTACAGGGGACCTATGGCTACACCTTC
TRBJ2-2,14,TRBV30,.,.,CAWSGGRDTGELFF,TGTGCCTGGAGTGGGGGCAGGGACACCGGGGAGCTGTTTTTT
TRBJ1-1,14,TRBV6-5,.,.,CASSYQGWGTEAFF,TGTGCCAGCAGTTACCAGGGCTGGGGCACTGAAGCTTTCTTT
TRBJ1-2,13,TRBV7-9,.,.,CAGSLERIYGYTF,TGTGCCGGCAGCTTAGAACGGATCTATGGCTACACCTTC
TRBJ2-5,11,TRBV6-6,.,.,CASSQKETQYF,TGTGCCAGCAGTCAAAAAGAGACCCAGTACTTC
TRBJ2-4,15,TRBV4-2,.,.,CASSQDWSGQNIQYF,TGTGCCAGCAGCCAAGATTGGTCGGGGCAAAACATTCAGTACTTC
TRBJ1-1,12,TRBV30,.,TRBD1,CAWRGDRFEAFF,TGTGCCTGGAGAGGGGACAGATTTGAAGCTTTCTTT
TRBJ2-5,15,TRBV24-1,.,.,CATSESGAPRETQYF,TGTGCCACCAGTGAGTCAGGGGCTCCCCGAGAGACCCAGTACTTC
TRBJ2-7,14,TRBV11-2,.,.,CASSLERGFYEQYF,TGTGCCAGCAGCTTAGAACGGGGCTTCTACGAGCAGTACTTC
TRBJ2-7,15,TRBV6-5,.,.,CASSYSIPATLEQYF,TGTGCCAGCAGTTACTCGATTCCAGCTACGCTAGAGCAGTACTTC
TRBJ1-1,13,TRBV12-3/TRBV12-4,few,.,CASSLPSNTEAFF,TGTGCCAGCAGTTTGCCAAGTAACACTGAAGCTTTCTTT
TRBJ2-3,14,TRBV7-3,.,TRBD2,CASSLQGGKDTQYF,TGTGCCAGCAGCTTACAGGGAGGGAAGGACACGCAGTATTTT
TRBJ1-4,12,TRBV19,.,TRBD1,CASSTTGTELFF,TGTGCCAGTAGTACAACCGGGACAGAACTGTTTTTT
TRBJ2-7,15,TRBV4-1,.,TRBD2,CASSPTSGGAYEQYF,TGCGCCAGCAGTCCAACTAGCGGGGGGGCCTACGAGCAGTACTTC
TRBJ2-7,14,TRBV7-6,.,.,CASSQAVGVGEQYF,TGTGCCAGCAGCCAAGCGGTGGGAGTCGGCGAGCAGTACTTC
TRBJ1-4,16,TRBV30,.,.,CAWSVARVGTNEKLFF,TGTGCCTGGAGTGTAGCCAGGGTAGGGACTAATGAAAAACTGTTTTTT
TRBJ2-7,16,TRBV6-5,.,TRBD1,CASSSRQGGIVYEQYF,TGTGCCAGCAGTTCTCGACAGGGGGGGATTGTGTACGAGCAGTACTTC
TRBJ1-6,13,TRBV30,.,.,CALEGGLNSPLHF,TGTGCCCTAGAAGGGGGGTTGAATTCACCCCTCCACTTT
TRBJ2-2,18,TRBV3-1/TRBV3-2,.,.,CATHRGLSQRPSTGELFF,TGTGCCACCCACAGAGGGCTTTCCCAACGACCGAGTACCGGGGAGCTGTTTTTT
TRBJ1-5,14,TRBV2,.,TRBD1,CARGTGGSNQPQHF,TGTGCCAGGGGGACAGGGGGTTCCAATCAGCCCCAGCATTTT
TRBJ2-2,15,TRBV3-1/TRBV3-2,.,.,CASSQALAGYGELFF,TGTGCCAGCAGCCAAGCACTGGCGGGATACGGGGAGCTGTTTTTT
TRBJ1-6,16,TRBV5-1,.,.,CASASGGARYNSPLHF,TGCGCCAGCGCGAGTGGCGGGGCCCGGTATAATTCACCCCTCCACTTT
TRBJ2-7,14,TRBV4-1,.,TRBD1,CASSPGQGASEQYF,TGCGCCAGCAGTCCGGGACAGGGGGCCAGCGAGCAGTACTTC
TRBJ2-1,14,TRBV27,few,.,CASGRGAGYNEQFF,TGTGCCAGCGGGCGTGGGGCAGGGTACAATGAGCAGTTCTTC
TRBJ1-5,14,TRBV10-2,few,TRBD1,CASGQGTPNQPQHF,TGCGCCAGCGGACAGGGAACCCCCAATCAGCCCCAGCATTTT
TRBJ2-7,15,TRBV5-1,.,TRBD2,CASSLTSGGTYEQYF,TGCGCCAGCAGCTTGACTAGCGGGGGGACCTACGAGCAGTACTTC
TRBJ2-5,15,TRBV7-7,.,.,CASSFGRGAQETQYF,TGTGCCAGCAGCTTTGGGAGGGGGGCCCAAGAGACCCAGTACTTC
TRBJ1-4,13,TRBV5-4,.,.,CASSFYRAEKLFF,TGTGCCAGCAGCTTCTACAGGGCTGAAAAACTGTTTTTT
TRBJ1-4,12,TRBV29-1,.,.,CSVSPFDEKLFF,TGCAGCGTTTCGCCGTTCGATGAAAAACTGTTTTTT
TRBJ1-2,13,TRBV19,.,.,CASSMSDFYGYTF,TGTGCCAGTAGTATGTCTGACTTCTATGGCTACACCTTC
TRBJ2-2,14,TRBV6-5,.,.,CASSLSLDTGELFF,TGTGCCAGCAGTTTGAGTTTGGACACCGGGGAGCTGTTTTTT
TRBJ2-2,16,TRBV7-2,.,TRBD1,CASSQRDRAYTGELFF,TGTGCCAGCAGCCAACGGGACAGGGCGTACACCGGGGAGCTGTTTTTT
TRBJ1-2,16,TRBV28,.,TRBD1,CASSLWNSGQGNGYTF,TGTGCCAGCAGTTTATGGAATTCGGGACAGGGGAATGGCTACACCTTC
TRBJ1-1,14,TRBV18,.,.,CASSPDRPNTEAFF,TGTGCCAGCTCACCTGACAGGCCGAACACTGAAGCTTTCTTT